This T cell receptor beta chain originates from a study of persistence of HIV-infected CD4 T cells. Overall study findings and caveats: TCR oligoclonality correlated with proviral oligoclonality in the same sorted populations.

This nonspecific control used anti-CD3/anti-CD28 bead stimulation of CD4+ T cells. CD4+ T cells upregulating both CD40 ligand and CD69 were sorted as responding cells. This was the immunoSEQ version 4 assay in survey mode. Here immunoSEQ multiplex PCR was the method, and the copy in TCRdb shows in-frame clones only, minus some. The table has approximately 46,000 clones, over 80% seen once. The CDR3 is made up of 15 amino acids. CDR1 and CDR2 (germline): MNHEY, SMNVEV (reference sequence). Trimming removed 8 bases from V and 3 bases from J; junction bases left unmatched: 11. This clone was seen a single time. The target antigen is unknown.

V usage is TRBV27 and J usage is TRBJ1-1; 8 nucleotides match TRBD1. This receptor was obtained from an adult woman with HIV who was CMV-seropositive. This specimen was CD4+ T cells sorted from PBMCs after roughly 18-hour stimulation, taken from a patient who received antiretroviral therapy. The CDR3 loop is CASSSQGGYYTEAFF. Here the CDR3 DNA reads TGTGCCAGCTCTTCACAGGGGGGCTATTACACTGAAGCTTTCTTT.